The entry below gives a single T cell receptor beta chain sequence along with its context. Only in-frame clones appear in the TCRdb table, and some are missing; sequencing was by immunoSEQ multiplex PCR. The repertoire includes tens of thousands of clones, about 90% of them detected once, and 1% sits in the top ten. Time point specified: pre-reinfection, 55 to 20 weeks before reinfection detection. The sorted cells went straight to TCR sequencing with no prior in vitro expansion. Donors came from people who inject drugs enrolled in HEPCO, Canada. The data are from a study of memory CD8 T cells in hepatitis C reinfection. Looking at the study overall: Pre-reinfection samples were taken 55 to 20 weeks before detection.

Germline V lookup: CDR1 MNHEY, CDR2 SMNVEV (reference sequence). J gave up 4 bases and V 6 bases, and 13 bases lay outside the gene matches. This CDR3 has 18 amino acids. The sample was naive CD8+ T cells sorted from blood. This chain links TRBV27 with TRBJ2-6; 9 bases fit TRBD1. The sequence derives from a man between 18 and 35 years old with hepatitis C virus infection. CDR3 loop: CASSLNRGQGGGANVLTF. The DNA of the CDR3 is TGTGCCAGCAGCTTAAACCGGGGACAGGGCGGCGGGGCCAACGTCCTGACTTTC. Based on the CDR3 plus reference TRBV27 and TRBJ2-6, the full variable domain is EAQVTQNPRYLITVTGKKLTVTCSQNMNHEYMSWYRQDPGLGLRQIYYSMNVEVTDKGDVPEGYKVSRKEKRNFPLILESPSPNQTSLYFCASSLNRGQGGGANVLTFGAGSRLTVL.